A single sample is the source of the 13 T cell receptor beta chains below, sequenced in a study of T cells after yellow fever vaccination (dated by TCRdb to the late 2010s). Reading the label with the study, this specimen's treatment or condition is: live attenuated yellow fever vaccine strain. Libraries came from 5' RACE. Sequencer: Illumina HiSeq 2500. TCRdb took the public reads, trimmed them with fastp at Q25, ran MiXCR for clone calling and kept in-frame beta chains. Rows with one shared CDR3 protein collapse into an entry with the most common genes and DNA. Counted in this sample were about 74,000 distinct CDR3 sequences; around 6.9% of them appeared once. The ten largest clones take up 35% to 45% of the sample. The sequencing here drew on CD8+ T cells sorted from PBMCs, taken 5 days after the first yellow fever vaccination. Receptors were obtained from a man between 18 and 35 years old who received the YFV17D yellow fever vaccine.

In this sample, this clonotype turned up a few times. The chain has TRBV6-1 and TRBJ2-3; 8 bases fit TRBD2. The CDR3 loop spans 16 amino acids. V lost 6 bases, J lost 4 bases, and 12 bases stayed unmatched. Looked up from germline, CDR1 is MNHNS and CDR2 is SASEGT. The CDR3 is CASSLARAGASDTQYF. CDR3 DNA: TGTGCCAGCAGCCTCGCCCGAGCGGGGGCATCAGATACGCAGTATTTT.

Only a few counts were recorded for this clonotype. V is TRBV10-1 and J is TRBJ2-3; maybe TRBD1 (5 bases). The CDR3 covers 14 residues. The ends were cut back, 2 bases at V and 3 bases at J, with 9 bases in the middle. From germline, CDR1 is WNHNN and CDR2 SYGVQD (reference sequence). This CDR3 is CASSEARTTDTQYF. The CDR3 DNA reads TGCGCCAGCAGTGAGGCCCGGACAACAGATACGCAGTATTTT.

This clonotype appeared many times. The chain couples TRBV6-2 or TRBV6-3 to TRBJ2-7; 11 positions agree with TRBD2. Germline CDR1 reads MNHEY; CDR2 reads SVGEGT. The CDR3 contains 15 residues. V was clipped by 0 bases and J by 3 bases; unmatched bases: 1. The CDR3 DNA reads as TGTGCCAGCAGTTACTCCGGACTAGCGGGCTACGAGCAGTACTTC. It codes for CASSYSGLAGYEQYF.

Ten or more counts support this clonotype. V is TRBV4-1 and J is TRBJ2-5; 9 bases match TRBD2. V shed 1 base, J shed 0 bases, and the junction held 9 bases outside the gene matches. Germline CDR1 and CDR2: MGHRA and YSYEKL. There are 18 residues in the CDR3. The CDR3 loop is CASSQGGGSGGYQETQYF. CDR3 nucleotides: TGCGCCAGCAGCCAAGGAGGAGGGAGCGGGGGGTACCAAGAGACCCAGTACTTC.

The rearrangement links TRBV16 to TRBJ2-6; D might be TRBD1 or TRBD2, each matching 5 bases. Looked up from germline, CDR1 is KGHSY and CDR2 is FQNENV. Trimming removed 6 bases at V and 10 bases at J, with 31 bases between. The CDR3 has 19 amino acids. This CDR3 is CASSDRRLPGATPPNVLTF. The CDR3 region has the DNA TGTGCCAGCAGTGATAGGAGGTTACCCGGGGCGACCCCGCCTAACGTCCTGACTTTC.

This clonotype was detected a few times. This CDR3 reads CASSLENEQFF. The CDR3 DNA follows: TGTGCCAGCAGCTTAGAAAATGAGCAGTTCTTC. V usage is TRBV7-6 and J usage is TRBJ2-1; D gene unclear. With 1 base removed from V and 7 bases from J, the gap between germline ends came to 2 bases. This CDR3 comprises 11 residues. Germline lookup yields CDR1 SGHVS and CDR2 FNYEAQ.

A note on this clonotype: A read error may be the cause here, since a much bigger clone is one base away. V is TRBV6-5 and J is TRBJ1-5, with D unresolved. CDR3 length equals 13 residues. Germline V gene data show CDR1 as MNHEY and CDR2 as SVGAGI. For the CDR3, the DNA is TGTGCCAGCAGTTACTCTGTAAATCAGACCCAGCATTTT. As protein: CASSYSVNQTQHF.

The sample holds a few counts of this clonotype. V usage is TRBV28 and J usage is TRBJ2-7, with D possibly matching TRBD1 (5 bases). The V end lost 4 bases, the J end lost 5 bases, and 12 bases lay between the germline ends. CDR3 length equals 13 residues. The germline CDR1 and CDR2 sequences are MDHEN and SYDVKM. The DNA for the CDR3 is TGTGCCAGCAGTTCAGGGCACCTAAACGAGCAGTACGTC. It codes for CASSSGHLNEQYV.

The table lists this clonotype with many counts. The chain links TRBV5-1 to TRBJ2-2; D is ambiguous. V lost 0 bases and J lost 1, with 4 bases in between. Germline V gene lookup returns CDR1 SGHRS and CDR2 YFSETQ. The CDR3 is 14 amino acids. The CDR3: CASSLVGNTGELFF. DNA of the CDR3: TGCGCCAGCAGCTTGGTAGGGAACACCGGGGAGCTGTTTTTT.

This clonotype was seen many times. This rearrangement joins TRBV5-4 to TRBJ2-1; D unresolved. The CDR3 has 14 amino acids. Germline V CDR1 and CDR2: SGHNT, YYREEE (reference sequence). V gave up 4 bases and J gave up 3 bases, with 11 bases separating them. CDR3 loop: CASSEVGHYNEQFF. The CDR3 nucleotides read TGTGCCAGCAGCGAAGTAGGTCACTACAATGAGCAGTTCTTC.

This sequence joins TRBV20-1 and TRBJ1-2; no clear D gene. V lost 2 bases and J lost 4, with 11 bases in between. The CDR3 spans 13 residues. CDR1 and CDR2 from the germline V gene are DFQATT and SNEGSKA (reference sequence). The CDR3 DNA follows: TGCAGTGCTAGACCGAGGGATAGCTATGGCTACACCTTC. It translates to CSARPRDSYGYTF.

This chain links TRBV19 with TRBJ2-1; TRBD1 matches at 8 bases. The CDR3 has 15 residues. V gave up 4 bases and J gave up 5 bases; unmatched junction bases: 7. Germline V gene sequence: CDR1 LNHDA, CDR2 SQIVND (reference sequence). DNA for the CDR3: TGTGCCAGTAGTAAGGAGACAGGGGTCCACAATGAGCAGTTCTTC. It encodes CASSKETGVHNEQFF.

The chain employs TRBV5-1 and TRBJ2-1; 12 nucleotides agree with TRBD1. The CDR3 runs 16 residues. Trimming cost V 2 bases and J 7 bases; bases outside gene matches: 7. Germline lookup yields CDR1 SGHRS and CDR2 YFSETQ. The CDR3 nucleotides are TGCGCCAGCAGCTTAACCGGGACAGGGGGCTATAATGAGCAGTTCTTC. The encoded protein is CASSLTGTGGYNEQFF. The full variable domain, its missing parts supplied by reference TRBV5-1 and TRBJ2-1, is KAGVTQTPRYLIKTRGQQVTLSCSPISGHRSVSWYQQTPGQGLQFLFEYFSETQRNKGNFPGRFSGRQFSNSRSEMNVSTLELGDSALYLCASSLTGTGGYNEQFFGPGTRLTVL.